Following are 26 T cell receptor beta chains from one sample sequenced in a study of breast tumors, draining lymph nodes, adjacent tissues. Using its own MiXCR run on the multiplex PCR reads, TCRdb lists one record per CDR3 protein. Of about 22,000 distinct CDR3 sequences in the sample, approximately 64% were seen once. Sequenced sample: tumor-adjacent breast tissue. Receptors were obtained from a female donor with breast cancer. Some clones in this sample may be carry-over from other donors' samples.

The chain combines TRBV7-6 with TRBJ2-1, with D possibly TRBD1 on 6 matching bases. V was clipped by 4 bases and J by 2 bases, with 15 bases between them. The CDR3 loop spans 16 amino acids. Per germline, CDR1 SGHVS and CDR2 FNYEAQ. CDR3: CASSYLTGIAYNEQFF. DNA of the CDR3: TGTGCCAGCAGCTACTTAACAGGGATTGCCTACAATGAGCAGTTCTTC.

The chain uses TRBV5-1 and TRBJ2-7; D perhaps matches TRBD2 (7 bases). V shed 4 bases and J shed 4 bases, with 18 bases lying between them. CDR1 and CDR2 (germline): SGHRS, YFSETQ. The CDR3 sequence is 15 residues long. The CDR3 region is CASSVQGGGSYEQYF. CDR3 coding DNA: TGCGCCAGCAGCGTTCAGGGAGGGGGGTCTTACGAGCAGTACTTC.

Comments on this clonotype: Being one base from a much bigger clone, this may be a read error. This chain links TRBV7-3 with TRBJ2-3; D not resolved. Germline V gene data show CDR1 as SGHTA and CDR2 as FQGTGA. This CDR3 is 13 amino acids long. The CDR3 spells CASGLFTADTQYF. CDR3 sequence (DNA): TGTGCCAGCGGCTTATTCACGGCAGATACGCAGTATTTT.

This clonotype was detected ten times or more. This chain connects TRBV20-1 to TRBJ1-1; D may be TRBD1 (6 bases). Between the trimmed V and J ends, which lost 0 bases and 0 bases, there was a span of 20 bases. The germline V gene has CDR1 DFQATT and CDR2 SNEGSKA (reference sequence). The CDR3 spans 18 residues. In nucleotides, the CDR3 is TGCAGTGCTAGAGATCCGGAGGGGCAGGGGTTCATGAACACTGAAGCTTTCTTT. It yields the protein CSARDPEGQGFMNTEAFF.

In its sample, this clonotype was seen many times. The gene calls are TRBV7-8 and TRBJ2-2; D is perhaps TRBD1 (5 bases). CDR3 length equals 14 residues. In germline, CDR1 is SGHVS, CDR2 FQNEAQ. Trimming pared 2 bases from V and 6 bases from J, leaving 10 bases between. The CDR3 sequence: CASSLTGPPGELFF. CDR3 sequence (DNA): TGTGCCAGCAGCTTAACAGGACCCCCCGGGGAGCTGTTTTTT.

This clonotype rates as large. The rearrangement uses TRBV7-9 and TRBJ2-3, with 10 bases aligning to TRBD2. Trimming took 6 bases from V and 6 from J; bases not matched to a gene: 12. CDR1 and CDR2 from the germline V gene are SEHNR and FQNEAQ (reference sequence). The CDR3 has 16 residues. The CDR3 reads CASSAGLAGAADTQYF. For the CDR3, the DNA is TGTGCCAGCAGTGCGGGGCTAGCGGGAGCGGCTGATACGCAGTATTTT.

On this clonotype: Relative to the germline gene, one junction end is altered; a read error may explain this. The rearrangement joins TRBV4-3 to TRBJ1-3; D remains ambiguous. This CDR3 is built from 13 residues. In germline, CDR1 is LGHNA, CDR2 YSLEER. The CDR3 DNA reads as TGCGCCAGCAGTCCGAGGCCGTTTAACACCATGTATTTT. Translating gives CASSPRPFNTMYF.

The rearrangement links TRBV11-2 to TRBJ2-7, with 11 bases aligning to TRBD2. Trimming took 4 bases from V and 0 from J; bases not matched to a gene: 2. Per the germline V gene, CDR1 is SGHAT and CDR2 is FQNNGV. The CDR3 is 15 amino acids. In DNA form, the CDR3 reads TGTGCCAGCAGCTCGGGGACTAGCGGCTCCTACGAGCAGTACTTC. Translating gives CASSSGTSGSYEQYF.

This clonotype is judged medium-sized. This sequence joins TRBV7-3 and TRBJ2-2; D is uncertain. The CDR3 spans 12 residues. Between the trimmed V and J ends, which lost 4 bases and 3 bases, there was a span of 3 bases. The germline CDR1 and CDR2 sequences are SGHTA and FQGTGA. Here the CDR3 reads CASSSYTGELFF. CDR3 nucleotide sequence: TGTGCCAGCAGCTCCTACACCGGGGAGCTGTTTTTT.

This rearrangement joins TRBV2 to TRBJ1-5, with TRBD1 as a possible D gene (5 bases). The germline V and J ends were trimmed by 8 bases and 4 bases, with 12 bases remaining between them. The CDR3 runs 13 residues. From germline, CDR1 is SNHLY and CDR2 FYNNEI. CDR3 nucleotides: TGTGCCAGCCAAGGGGCCATTAATCAGCCCCAGCATTTT. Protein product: CASQGAINQPQHF.

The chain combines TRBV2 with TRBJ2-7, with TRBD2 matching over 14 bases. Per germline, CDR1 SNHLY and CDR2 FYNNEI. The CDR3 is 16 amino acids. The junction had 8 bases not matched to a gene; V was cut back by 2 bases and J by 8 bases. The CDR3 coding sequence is TGTGCCAGCAGTGAATGGGGGACTAGCGGGAGTTACAAGCAGTACTTC. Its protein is CASSEWGTSGSYKQYF. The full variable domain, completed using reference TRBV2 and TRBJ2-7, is EPEVTQTPSHQVTQMGQEVILRCVPISNHLYFYWYRQILGQKVEFLVSFYNNEISEKSEIFDDQFSVERPDGSNFTLKIRSTKLEDSAMYFCASSEWGTSGSYKQYFGPGTRLTVT.

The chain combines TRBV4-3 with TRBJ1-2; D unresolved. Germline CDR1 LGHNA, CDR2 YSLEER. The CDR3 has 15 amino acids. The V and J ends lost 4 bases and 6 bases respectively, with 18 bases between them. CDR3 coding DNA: TGCGCCAGCAGCCCATCATCGAATTGGGGAGATGGCTACACCTTC. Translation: CASSPSSNWGDGYTF.

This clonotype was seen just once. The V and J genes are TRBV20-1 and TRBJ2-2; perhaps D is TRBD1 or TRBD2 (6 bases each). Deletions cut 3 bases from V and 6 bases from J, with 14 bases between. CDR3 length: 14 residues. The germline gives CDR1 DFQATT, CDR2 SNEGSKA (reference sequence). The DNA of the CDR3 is TGCAGTGCTAGCACAAAAGGGGGGTCCGGGGAGCTGTTTTTT. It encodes CSASTKGGSGELFF.

Written as DNA, the CDR3 is TGTGCCAGCAGCTCTCAATATAGGACAAGTGGGGCCAACGTCCTGACTTTC. It is translated as CASSSQYRTSGANVLTF. The chain links TRBV7-3 to TRBJ2-6, with D tentatively TRBD1 (5 bases). In germline, CDR1 is SGHTA, CDR2 FQGTGA. The CDR3 is made up of 17 amino acids. Trimming removed 4 bases at V and 3 bases at J, with 16 bases between.

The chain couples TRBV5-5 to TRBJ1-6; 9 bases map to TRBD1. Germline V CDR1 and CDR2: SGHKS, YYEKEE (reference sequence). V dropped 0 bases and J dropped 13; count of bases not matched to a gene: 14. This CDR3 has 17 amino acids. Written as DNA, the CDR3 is TGTGCCAGCAGCTTGGAATTTTTGGGACAGGGAGTATCCCCCCTCCACTTT. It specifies CASSLEFLGQGVSPLHF.

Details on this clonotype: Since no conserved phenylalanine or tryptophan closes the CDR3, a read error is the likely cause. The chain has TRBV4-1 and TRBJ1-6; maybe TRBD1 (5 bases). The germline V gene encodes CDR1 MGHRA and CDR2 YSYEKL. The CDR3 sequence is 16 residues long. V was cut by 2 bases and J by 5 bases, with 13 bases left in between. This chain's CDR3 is CASSQPKAGHNSPLHS. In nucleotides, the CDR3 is TGCGCCAGCAGCCAACCCAAGGCGGGGCATAATTCACCCCTCCACTCT.

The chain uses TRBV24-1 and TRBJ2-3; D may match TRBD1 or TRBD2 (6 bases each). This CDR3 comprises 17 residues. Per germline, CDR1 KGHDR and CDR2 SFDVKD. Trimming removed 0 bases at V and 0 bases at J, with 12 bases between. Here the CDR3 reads CATSDLGGPRSTDTQYF. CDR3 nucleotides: TGTGCCACCAGTGATTTGGGGGGGCCCCGTAGCACAGATACGCAGTATTTT.

CDR3 DNA: TGTGCCAGCAGTGGAGGAGCCGGGACAGCTTCTCCCCTCCACTTT. This sequence encodes CASSGGAGTASPLHF. This chain joins TRBV2 and TRBJ1-6, with 7 bases that match TRBD1. The CDR3 runs 15 residues. The junction had 13 bases not matched to a gene; V was cut back by 4 bases and J by 13 bases. CDR1 SNHLY and CDR2 FYNNEI come from the germline V gene. Variable domain in full (rest from reference TRBV2 and TRBJ1-6): EPEVTQTPSHQVTQMGQEVILRCVPISNHLYFYWYRQILGQKVEFLVSFYNNEISEKSEIFDDQFSVERPDGSNFTLKIRSTKLEDSAMYFCASSGGAGTASPLHFGNGTRLTVT.

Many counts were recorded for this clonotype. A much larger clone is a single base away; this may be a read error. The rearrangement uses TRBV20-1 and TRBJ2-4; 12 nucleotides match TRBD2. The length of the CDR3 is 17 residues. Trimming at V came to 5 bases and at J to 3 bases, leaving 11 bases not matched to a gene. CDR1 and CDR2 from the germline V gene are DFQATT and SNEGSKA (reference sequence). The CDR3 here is CSALLAGGPTVKNIQYF. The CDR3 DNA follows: TGCAGTGCTCTCCTAGCGGGGGGGCCTACTGTCAAAAACATTCAGTACTTC.

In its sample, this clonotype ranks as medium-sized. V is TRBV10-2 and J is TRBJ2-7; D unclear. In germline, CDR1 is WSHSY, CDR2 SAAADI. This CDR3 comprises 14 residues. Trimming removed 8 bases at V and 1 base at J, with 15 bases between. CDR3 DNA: TGCGCCAGCGCCGTGATGAGATTATCCTACGAGCAGTACTTC. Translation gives CASAVMRLSYEQYF.

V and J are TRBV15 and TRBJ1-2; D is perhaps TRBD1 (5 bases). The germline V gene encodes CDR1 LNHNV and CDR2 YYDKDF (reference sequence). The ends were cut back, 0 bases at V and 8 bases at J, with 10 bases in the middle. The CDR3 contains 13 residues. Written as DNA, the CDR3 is TGTGCCACCAGCAGAGATTTTGCAGGGGGCTACACCTTC. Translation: CATSRDFAGGYTF.

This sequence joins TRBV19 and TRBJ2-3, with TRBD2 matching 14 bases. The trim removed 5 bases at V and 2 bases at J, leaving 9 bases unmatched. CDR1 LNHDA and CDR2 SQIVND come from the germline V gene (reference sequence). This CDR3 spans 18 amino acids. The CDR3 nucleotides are TGTGCCAGTAGTCCGGGACTAGCGGGAGTTGCGTACACAGATACGCAGTATTTT. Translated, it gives CASSPGLAGVAYTDTQYF. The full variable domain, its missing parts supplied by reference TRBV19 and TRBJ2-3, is DGGITQSPKYLFRKEGQNVTLSCEQNLNHDAMYWYRQDPGQGLRLIYYSQIVNDFQKGDIAEGYSVSREKKESFPLTVTSAQKNPTAFYLCASSPGLAGVAYTDTQYFGPGTRLTVL.

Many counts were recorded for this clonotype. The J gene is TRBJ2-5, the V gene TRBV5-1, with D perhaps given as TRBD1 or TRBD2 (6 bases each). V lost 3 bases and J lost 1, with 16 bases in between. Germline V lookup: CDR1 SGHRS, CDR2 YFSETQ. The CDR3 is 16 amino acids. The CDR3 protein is CASSSEGDLTQETQYF. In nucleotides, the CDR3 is TGCGCCAGCAGCTCGGAGGGGGACCTCACCCAAGAGACCCAGTACTTC.

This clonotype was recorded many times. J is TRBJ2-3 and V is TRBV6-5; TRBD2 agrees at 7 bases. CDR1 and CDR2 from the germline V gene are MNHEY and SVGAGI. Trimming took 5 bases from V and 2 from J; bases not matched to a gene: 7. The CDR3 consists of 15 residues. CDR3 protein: CASSPAGDHTDTQYF. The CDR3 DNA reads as TGTGCCAGCAGTCCCGCGGGGGACCACACAGATACGCAGTATTTT.

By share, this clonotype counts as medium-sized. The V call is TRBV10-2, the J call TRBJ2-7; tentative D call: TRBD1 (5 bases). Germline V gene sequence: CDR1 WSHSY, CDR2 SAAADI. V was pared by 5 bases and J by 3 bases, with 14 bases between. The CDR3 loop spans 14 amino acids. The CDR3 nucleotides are TGCGCCAGCAGTTTAGCCGGACACAACTACGAGCAGTACTTC. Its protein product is CASSLAGHNYEQYF.

CDR3 in DNA: TGTGCCAGCAGTGGATTACGAGGGGGTGGTGGCTACACCTTC. Encoded protein: CASSGLRGGGGYTF. This sequence joins TRBV12-3 or TRBV12-4 and TRBJ1-2, with D possibly matching TRBD1 (6 bases). The CDR3 is 14 amino acids. V dropped 5 bases and J dropped 7 bases, with 17 bases sitting between them.